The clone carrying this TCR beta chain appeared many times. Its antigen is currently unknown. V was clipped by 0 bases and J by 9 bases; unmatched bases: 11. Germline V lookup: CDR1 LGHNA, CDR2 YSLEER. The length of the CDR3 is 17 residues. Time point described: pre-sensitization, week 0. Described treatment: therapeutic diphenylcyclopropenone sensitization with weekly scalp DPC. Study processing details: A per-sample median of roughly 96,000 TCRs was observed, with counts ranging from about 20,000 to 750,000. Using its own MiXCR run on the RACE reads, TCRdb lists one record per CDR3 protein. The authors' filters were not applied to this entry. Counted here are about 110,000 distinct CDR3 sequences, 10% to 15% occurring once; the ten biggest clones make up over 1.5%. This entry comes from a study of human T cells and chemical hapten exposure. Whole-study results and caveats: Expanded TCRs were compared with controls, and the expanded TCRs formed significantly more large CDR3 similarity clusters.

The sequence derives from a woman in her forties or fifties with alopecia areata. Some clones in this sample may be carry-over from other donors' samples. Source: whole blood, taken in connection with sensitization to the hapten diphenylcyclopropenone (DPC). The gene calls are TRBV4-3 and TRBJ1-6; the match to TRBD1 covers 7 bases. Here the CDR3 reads CASSQDFGRGKISPLHF. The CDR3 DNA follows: TGCGCCAGCAGCCAAGACTTCGGCAGGGGGAAAATTTCACCCCTCCACTTT.